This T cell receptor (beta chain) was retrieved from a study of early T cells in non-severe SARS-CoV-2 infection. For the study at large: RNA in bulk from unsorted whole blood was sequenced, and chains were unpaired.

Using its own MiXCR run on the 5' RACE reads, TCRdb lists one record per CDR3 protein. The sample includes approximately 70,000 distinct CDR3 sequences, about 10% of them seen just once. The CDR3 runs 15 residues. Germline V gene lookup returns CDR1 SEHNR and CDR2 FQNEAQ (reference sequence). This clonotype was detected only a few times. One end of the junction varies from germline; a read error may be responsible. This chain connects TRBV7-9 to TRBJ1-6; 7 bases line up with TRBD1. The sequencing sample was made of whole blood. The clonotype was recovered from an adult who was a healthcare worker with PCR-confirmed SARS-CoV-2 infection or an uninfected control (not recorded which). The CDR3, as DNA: TGTGTCAGCAGCTGGGCGGACAGGAGTAATTCACCCCTCCACTTT. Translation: CVSSWADRSNSPLHF.